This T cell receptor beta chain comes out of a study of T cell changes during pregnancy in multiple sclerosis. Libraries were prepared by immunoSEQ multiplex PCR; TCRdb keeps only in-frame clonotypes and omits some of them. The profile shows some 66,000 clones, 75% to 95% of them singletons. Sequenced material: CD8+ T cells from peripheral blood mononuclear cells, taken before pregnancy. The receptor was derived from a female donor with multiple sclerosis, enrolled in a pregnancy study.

The CDR3 coding sequence is TGTGCCAGCAGCCCAGACAGGGGAGGTAGTGAGCAGTTCTTC. Its translation: CASSPDRGGSEQFF. The chain links TRBV7-6 to TRBJ2-1; 8 bases fit TRBD1. The CDR3 totals 14 residues. After removal of 5 bases from V and 9 bases from J, the junction contained 9 bases not matched to a gene. Germline V gives CDR1 SGHVS, CDR2 FNYEAQ.